The 14 T cell receptor beta chains listed next were all sequenced from one sample in a study of T cells after yellow fever vaccination. TCRdb passed the 5' RACE reads through MiXCR, listing each CDR3 protein once. The sample shows 500,000 to 650,000 distinct CDR3 sequences, more than 9% of them seen only once. Sequencing was performed on PBMCs, taken on the day of the yellow fever booster vaccination. The source is a man aged 25-45 years who received the YFV17D yellow fever vaccine.

The chain has TRBV3-1 and TRBJ2-1; 7 positions agree with TRBD2. This CDR3 spans 17 amino acids. V gave up 1 base and J gave up 7 bases; unmatched junction bases: 13. The germline gives CDR1 LGHDT, CDR2 YNNKEL (reference sequence). CDR3 DNA: TGTGCCAGCAGCCAAGGGATTTGGGAGGGCCCCAAGAATGAGCAGTTCTTC. It translates to CASSQGIWEGPKNEQFF.

The rearrangement joins TRBV12-3 or TRBV12-4 to TRBJ1-1; 7 nucleotides line up with TRBD1. The V segment lost 7 bases and the J segment 5 bases; nucleotides outside the gene matches: 13. The CDR3 is 15 residues long. CDR3 sequence reads: CASTLHPDRRTEAFF. CDR3 nucleotides: TGTGCCAGCACCCTTCACCCGGACAGGCGAACTGAAGCTTTCTTT.

This clonotype was recorded a few times. This rearrangement joins TRBV6-1 to TRBJ2-1; D gene uncertain. Trimming left V 6 bases short and J 0 bases short, with 9 bases between. The CDR3 is 14 amino acids. CDR1 MNHNS and CDR2 SASEGT come from the germline V gene. DNA for the CDR3: TGTGCCAGCAGGGCTTTAAGCTCCTACAATGAGCAGTTCTTC. This translates into CASRALSSYNEQFF.

The rearrangement uses TRBV19 and TRBJ2-6; either TRBD1 or TRBD2 may supply D (6 bases each). Trimming took 5 bases from V and 6 from J, leaving 11 bases between them. Germline CDR1 is LNHDA and CDR2 is SQIVND (reference sequence). The CDR3 loop spans 14 amino acids. The CDR3 DNA reads as TGTGCCAGTAGTCCCGGGGGCTTGGCCAACGTCCTGACTTTC. Its translation: CASSPGGLANVLTF.

The sample holds a few counts of this clonotype. CDR3 sequence: CASSLSPERSTEAFF. The CDR3 region has the DNA TGTGCCAGCAGCTTGTCGCCGGAGAGGAGCACTGAAGCTTTCTTT. The rearrangement joins TRBV5-5 to TRBJ1-1; the D is unclear. The germline V gene has CDR1 SGHKS and CDR2 YYEKEE (reference sequence). The CDR3 spans 15 residues. Between the trimmed V and J ends, which lost 1 base and 4 bases, there was a span of 14 bases.

The chain joins TRBV25-1 to TRBJ2-1; possibly TRBD1 for D (5 bases). The CDR3 consists of 12 residues. The germline V and J ends were trimmed by 8 bases and 9 bases, with 14 bases remaining between them. CDR1 and CDR2 from the germline V gene are MGHDK and SYGVNS. CDR3 sequence reads: CASQWGPGEQFF. The DNA of the CDR3 is TGTGCCAGCCAGTGGGGCCCCGGTGAGCAGTTCTTC.

In the case of this clonotype: At one end the junction does not follow the germline gene, possibly because of a read error. The rearrangement links TRBV20-1 to TRBJ2-7; perhaps TRBD1 as D (5 bases). The CDR3 length is 14 residues. Germline lookup yields CDR1 DFQATT and CDR2 SNEGSKA (reference sequence). CDR3 nucleotide sequence: TGCAGTGCTAGAGTTGCAGGGAATTCCTACGTGCAGTACTTC. Its translation is CSARVAGNSYVQYF.

This clonotype was counted a few times. J is TRBJ2-1 and V is TRBV5-5; D is uncertain. Looked up from germline, CDR1 is SGHKS and CDR2 is YYEKEE (reference sequence). V was clipped by 4 bases and J by 0 bases, with 11 bases between them. CDR3 length equals 15 residues. The DNA of the CDR3 is TGTGCCAGCAGCCAATCCCTGAGCTCCTACAATGAGCAGTTCTTC. This encodes CASSQSLSSYNEQFF.

This clonotype appeared a few times. The chain employs TRBV20-1 and TRBJ2-2; no reliable D call. CDR3 length: 15 residues. V lost 3 bases, J lost 1 base, and 12 bases lay in between. In germline, CDR1 is DFQATT, CDR2 SNEGSKA (reference sequence). The CDR3 protein is CSARKALQNTGELFF. The DNA for the CDR3 is TGCAGTGCTAGGAAGGCCTTACAGAACACCGGGGAGCTGTTTTTT.

This clonotype has just a few counts. The V and J genes are TRBV7-6 and TRBJ1-4, with D unresolved. Trimming pared 5 bases from V and 7 bases from J, leaving 8 bases between. Looked up from germline, CDR1 is SGHVS and CDR2 is FNYEAQ. The CDR3 contains 12 residues. The CDR3 nucleotides read TGTGCCAGCAGCCCGGACCCTGAAAAACTGTTTTTT. Translation: CASSPDPEKLFF.

In this sample, this clonotype turned up a few times. The chain has TRBV7-2 and TRBJ2-7, with D possibly being TRBD1 (6 bases). Trimming removed 3 bases at V and 2 bases at J, with 11 bases between. In germline, CDR1 is SGHTA, CDR2 FQGNSA. This CDR3 contains 14 residues. CDR3 in DNA: TGTGCCAGCAGCTTTAAACAGGGCCCCTACGAGCAGTACTTC. Protein: CASSFKQGPYEQYF.

This clonotype came up a few times. The rearrangement links TRBV12-3 or TRBV12-4 to TRBJ1-1; TRBD1 agrees at 7 bases. The CDR3 is 14 amino acids. J was trimmed by 2 bases and V by 1 base; bases with no gene match: 1. The CDR3 coding sequence is TGTGCCAGCAGTTTAGGGGACAGCAACACTGAAGCTTTCTTT. Its protein is CASSLGDSNTEAFF.

This clonotype was detected only a few times. The V gene is TRBV11-2, the J gene TRBJ2-3, with D possibly being TRBD2 (5 bases). Deletions cut 1 base from V and 15 bases from J, with 20 bases between. There are 14 residues in the CDR3. Per germline, CDR1 SGHAT and CDR2 FQNNGV. The CDR3 loop is CASSLGRAEGPSYF. The CDR3 DNA is TGTGCCAGCAGCTTAGGTCGGGCCGAGGGTCCCTCTTATTTT.

This sequence joins TRBV28 and TRBJ2-7, with D maybe TRBD1 (5 bases). V lost 4 bases, J lost 6 bases, and 13 bases lay in between. The CDR3 covers 13 residues. Germline-derived CDR1 and CDR2 are MDHEN and SYDVKM. This CDR3 is CASSSSRVLEQYF. CDR3 coding DNA: TGTGCCAGCAGTTCATCCAGGGTTCTCGAGCAGTACTTC.